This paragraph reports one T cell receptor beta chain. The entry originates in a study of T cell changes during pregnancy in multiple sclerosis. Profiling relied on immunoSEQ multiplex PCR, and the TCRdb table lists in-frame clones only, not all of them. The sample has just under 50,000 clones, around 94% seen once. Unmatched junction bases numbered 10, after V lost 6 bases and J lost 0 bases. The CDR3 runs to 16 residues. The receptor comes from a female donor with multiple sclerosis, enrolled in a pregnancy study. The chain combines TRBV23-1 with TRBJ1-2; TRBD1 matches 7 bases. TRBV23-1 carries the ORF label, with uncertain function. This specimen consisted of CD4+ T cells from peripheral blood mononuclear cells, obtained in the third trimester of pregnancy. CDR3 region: CASRYRGRDPNYGYTF. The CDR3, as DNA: TGCGCCAGCAGATACAGGGGTAGGGACCCTAACTATGGCTACACCTTC.